The 21 T cell receptor beta chains reported below all come from one sample, sequenced in a study of T-cell reconstitution after alpha-beta-depleted transplantation in children. The authors prepared the TCRbeta library with unique molecular identifiers. TCRdb analysed the PCR reads with MiXCR anew, one entry per CDR3 protein. This sample yields some 840,000 distinct CDR3 sequences, of which roughly 15% are seen a single time; about 5% belongs to the top ten. Specimen: PBMCs, mostly from graft donor cells, collected 360 days after TCRalphabeta/CD19-depleted stem cell transplant. The source of these receptors is a male patient younger than 18 who had a stem cell transplant for acute lymphoblastic leukemia, so the T cells may come from the graft donor.

The sample holds a few counts of this clonotype. The chain carries TRBV20-1 and TRBJ1-6; 7 bases are a match to TRBD1. With V trimmed by 5 bases and J by 2 bases, 3 bases remained unmatched. Germline V gene lookup returns CDR1 DFQATT and CDR2 SNEGSKA (reference sequence). There are 14 residues in the CDR3. This CDR3 is CSAEGAAYNSPLHF. CDR3 nucleotide sequence: TGCAGTGCTGAGGGGGCGGCCTATAATTCACCCCTCCACTTT.

The CDR3 DNA is TGTGCCAGCTCACGGAACGGAGACATCTACGAGCAGTACTTC. It codes for CASSRNGDIYEQYF. The rearrangement uses TRBV18 and TRBJ2-7; D unresolved. The CDR3 totals 14 residues. Trimming left V 4 bases short and J 3 bases short, with 13 bases between. Germline values: CDR1 KGHSH, CDR2 LQKENI.

In this sample, this clonotype turned up once. A junction end diverges from the germline sequence, so it may reflect a read error. The genes are TRBV6-4 and TRBJ1-5; a weak D match, TRBD1 (6 bases). The CDR3 is 17 residues long. In germline, CDR1 is MRHNA, CDR2 SNTAGT. CDR3 loop: CASSMIPGGAGNQPQLF. The CDR3 nucleotides read TGTGCCAGCTCTATGATCCCCGGGGGCGCGGGCAATCAGCCCCAGCTTTTT.

This sequence joins TRBV30 and TRBJ2-3; TRBD1 aligns across 8 bases. The ends lost 0 bases at V and 4 bases at J; junction bases unmatched: 6. The CDR3 consists of 15 residues. Germline CDR1 GTSNPN, CDR2 SVGIG (reference sequence). Here the CDR3 DNA reads TGTGCCTGGAGTGTTGGGGACAGGACACCAGATACGCAGTATTTT. Its protein product is CAWSVGDRTPDTQYF.

In this sample, this clonotype turned up many times. The gene calls are TRBV5-1 and TRBJ2-1; D is perhaps TRBD2 (5 bases). The CDR3 has 13 amino acids. The V and J ends lost 4 bases and 6 bases respectively, with 11 bases between them. Per the germline V gene, CDR1 is SGHRS and CDR2 is YFSETQ. CDR3 sequence reads: CASSLIASNEQFF. For the CDR3, the DNA is TGCGCCAGCAGCCTAATAGCGAGCAATGAGCAGTTCTTC.

The table lists this clonotype with a few counts. The V and J genes are TRBV10-3 and TRBJ2-1, with D perhaps TRBD1 or TRBD2 (5 bases each). The germline V and J ends were trimmed by 4 bases and 6 bases, with 10 bases remaining between them. The CDR3 length is 13 residues. CDR1 and CDR2 (germline): ENHRY, SYGVKD. This chain's CDR3 is CAISGEGFNEQFF. CDR3 nucleotide sequence: TGTGCCATCAGTGGAGAGGGGTTCAATGAGCAGTTCTTC.

A few counts support this clonotype. The rearrangement joins TRBV19 to TRBJ2-1; no firm D call. Germline V gene sequence: CDR1 LNHDA, CDR2 SQIVND (reference sequence). The CDR3 has 13 amino acids. Trimming shortened V by 5 bases and J by 6 bases, and 11 bases separated the two germline ends. CDR3 loop: CASSLVWVNEQFF. The DNA for the CDR3 is TGTGCCAGTAGTTTGGTGTGGGTCAATGAGCAGTTCTTC.

This clonotype was seen at least ten times. The chain joins TRBV7-9 to TRBJ2-3, with D unresolved. CDR3 length: 15 residues. V was cut by 2 bases and J by 4 bases, with 13 bases left in between. Germline CDR1 and CDR2: SEHNR and FQNEAQ (reference sequence). The CDR3 region is CASSLKTAGSDTQYF. The CDR3 DNA reads TGTGCCAGCAGCTTAAAGACCGCCGGTTCAGATACGCAGTATTTT.

The genes are TRBV5-1 and TRBJ2-1; TRBD2 aligns across 11 bases. The V and J ends lost 3 bases and 4 bases, in that order; junction bases with no gene match: 9. Germline V gene lookup returns CDR1 SGHRS and CDR2 YFSETQ. The CDR3 runs 17 residues. This chain's CDR3 is CASSSAFLAGGYNEQFF. The CDR3, as DNA: TGCGCCAGCAGCTCTGCGTTCCTAGCGGGAGGATACAATGAGCAGTTCTTC.

The chain employs TRBV20-1 and TRBJ2-2, with 7 bases fitting TRBD2. Germline assignment: CDR1 DFQATT and CDR2 SNEGSKA (reference sequence). This CDR3 comprises 15 residues. Trimming removed 1 base from V and 5 bases from J; junction bases left unmatched: 7. For the CDR3, the DNA is TGCAGTGCTAGAGCCGGCGGGAGTAAAACCGGGGAGCTGTTTTTT. This sequence encodes CSARAGGSKTGELFF.

With regard to this clonotype: Since a much larger clone is just one base distant, this may be a read error. As the CDR3 is not closed by the conserved phenylalanine or tryptophan, this likely results from a read error. CDR3 sequence reads: CAISGIRRGAFS. CDR3 coding DNA: TGTGCCATCAGTGGGATTAGGCGAGGAGCTTTCTCT. J is TRBJ1-1 and V is TRBV10-3; unclear D gene. V dropped 4 bases and J dropped 10 bases, with 13 bases sitting between them. Germline V CDR1 and CDR2: ENHRY, SYGVKD. The CDR3 is made up of 12 amino acids.

This clonotype was counted between two and nine times. The chain has TRBV5-1 and TRBJ1-5, with a tentative D call TRBD1 (6 bases). CDR1 is SGHRS and CDR2 is YFSETQ in the germline V gene. The CDR3 has 17 amino acids. V lost 5 bases and J 0 bases, leaving 18 bases between the germline ends. CDR3 sequence: CASSSGESPYSNQPQHF. In DNA, the CDR3 is TGCGCCAGCAGTTCAGGGGAGTCTCCTTATAGCAATCAGCCCCAGCATTTT. Full variable domain (missing parts from reference TRBV5-1 and TRBJ1-5): KAGVTQTPRYLIKTRGQQVTLSCSPISGHRSVSWYQQTPGQGLQFLFEYFSETQRNKGNFPGRFSGRQFSNSRSEMNVSTLELGDSALYLCASSSGESPYSNQPQHFGDGTRLSIL.

This clonotype was seen only a few times. This rearrangement joins TRBV18 to TRBJ2-6; 7 bases are shared with TRBD1. Germline CDR1 is KGHSH and CDR2 is LQKENI. The V gene end was trimmed by 8 bases and the J gene end by 0 bases; junction bases not matched to a gene: 10. The CDR3 sequence is 17 residues long. The CDR3 DNA sequence: TGTGCCAGCCCCCTGGGGGACAGTCGCTCTGGGGCCAACGTCCTGACTTTC. Translation: CASPLGDSRSGANVLTF.

The rearrangement links TRBV9 to TRBJ2-6; TRBD2 matches 13 bases. Per germline, CDR1 SGDLS and CDR2 YYNGEE. The ends lost 2 bases at V and 2 bases at J; junction bases unmatched: 13. The CDR3 has 21 residues. The CDR3 protein is CASSVARDPGLAGTGANVLTF. The CDR3 bases are TGTGCCAGCAGCGTGGCTAGAGATCCGGGACTAGCGGGAACTGGGGCCAACGTCCTGACTTTC.

This clonotype was observed a few times. The chain links TRBV3-1 to TRBJ2-5; 7 nucleotides align to TRBD1. Germline lookup yields CDR1 LGHDT and CDR2 YNNKEL (reference sequence). The CDR3 sequence is 15 residues long. The trim removed 3 bases at V and 2 bases at J, leaving 6 bases unmatched. CDR3 in DNA: TGTGCCAGCAGCCACTTAGGGACAGCACAAGAGACCCAGTACTTC. It specifies CASSHLGTAQETQYF.

Only a few counts were recorded for this clonotype. This chain joins TRBV7-6 and TRBJ2-1; TRBD2 matches 14 bases. The CDR3 runs to 19 residues. Germline trimming cut 7 bases from V and 6 bases from J; bases unmatched to any gene: 17. Germline assignment: CDR1 SGHVS and CDR2 FNYEAQ. CDR3 amino acids: CASTPGHPGLAGDLNEQFF. The CDR3 nucleotides read TGTGCCAGCACCCCGGGACACCCGGGACTAGCGGGAGACCTCAATGAGCAGTTCTTC.

The J gene is TRBJ1-1, the V gene TRBV20-1; D unclear. This CDR3 comprises 10 residues. In germline, CDR1 is DFQATT, CDR2 SNEGSKA (reference sequence). Trimming took 0 bases from V and 11 from J, leaving 7 bases between them. CDR3 in amino acids: CSARDWWAFF. The CDR3 DNA reads as TGCAGTGCTAGAGACTGGTGGGCTTTCTTT.

This clonotype was observed many times. This chain joins TRBV3-1 and TRBJ2-1, with 10 bases that match TRBD1. Germline V gives CDR1 LGHDT, CDR2 YNNKEL (reference sequence). Losses at the gene ends were 0 bases for V and 7 bases for J; bases not matched to a gene: 9. This CDR3 is built from 17 residues. CDR3 DNA sequence: TGTGCCAGCAGCCAAGATCCGATGACAGGGGGCAGGAATGAGCAGTTCTTC. It codes for CASSQDPMTGGRNEQFF.

Here the CDR3 reads CASSLARFRDITHQETQYF. CDR3 in DNA: TGCGCCAGCAGCTTGGCCCGCTTTCGGGACATCACCCACCAAGAGACCCAGTACTTC. This chain joins TRBV5-1 and TRBJ2-5, with D maybe TRBD1 (6 bases). CDR1 is SGHRS, CDR2 YFSETQ, per germline. This CDR3 is 19 amino acids long. Deletions cut 0 bases from V and 0 bases from J, with 21 bases between.

The CDR3 loop reads CASSQDVASPYEQYF. The CDR3 DNA sequence: TGTGCCAGCAGCCAAGATGTAGCGAGCCCCTACGAGCAGTACTTC. The genes are TRBV4-2 and TRBJ2-7; tentative D call: TRBD2 (5 bases). The CDR3 has 15 amino acids. V was pared by 0 bases and J by 2 bases, with 11 bases between. The germline V gene encodes CDR1 LGHNA and CDR2 YNFKEQ.

This clonotype came up a few times. The V call is TRBV20-1, the J call TRBJ2-7; D remains ambiguous. The V gene lost 2 bases and the J gene lost 0 bases, with 11 bases spanning the gap. The V gene's germline CDR1 is DFQATT and CDR2 SNEGSKA (reference sequence). CDR3 length: 14 residues. The CDR3 here is CSARKVASSYEQYF. The CDR3 DNA reads as TGCAGTGCTAGAAAGGTCGCCAGCTCCTACGAGCAGTACTTC.